The 19 T cell receptor beta chains reported below all come from one sample, sequenced in a study of lymphopenia after photon versus proton radiotherapy. TCRdb's table, derived via immunoSEQ multiplex PCR, lists solely in-frame clones and lacks some. Of more than 25,000 clones in the sample, about four fifths were seen once. The sequenced sample was peripheral blood, obtained from a patient treated with photon-based radiotherapy. These TCRs come from a woman between 45 and 65 years old with pancreatic cancer.

The V call is TRBV7-2, the J call TRBJ1-1; D not certain. Trimming took 1 base from V and 3 from J, leaving 12 bases between them. This CDR3 has 15 residues. CDR1 is SGHTA, CDR2 FQGNSA, per germline. The CDR3 protein is CASSLVAKWDTEAFF. The CDR3 coding sequence is TGTGCCAGCAGCTTAGTGGCGAAGTGGGACACTGAAGCTTTCTTT.

J is TRBJ1-5 and V is TRBV28; D not certain. Trimming left V 1 base short and J 1 base short, with 11 bases between. Germline values: CDR1 MDHEN, CDR2 SYDVKM. The CDR3 has 16 residues. The CDR3 loop is CASSLFGEGSNQPQHF. CDR3 coding DNA: TGTGCCAGCAGTTTATTCGGGGAGGGCAGCAATCAGCCCCAGCATTTT.

The chain is built from TRBV2 and TRBJ2-3; D may be TRBD1 (5 bases). Germline V lookup: CDR1 SNHLY, CDR2 FYNNEI. The germline V and J ends were trimmed by 6 bases and 5 bases, with 12 bases remaining between them. The CDR3 is 13 residues long. The CDR3 sequence is CASSREVEDTQYF. CDR3 coding DNA: TGTGCCAGCAGCAGGGAAGTAGAAGATACGCAGTATTTT.

V and J are TRBV13 and TRBJ1-4; weak D call: TRBD1 (5 bases). Trimming stripped 2 bases from V and 6 bases from J, with 13 bases between. Germline V gene sequence: CDR1 PRHDT, CDR2 FYEKMQ (reference sequence). The CDR3 is 15 amino acids. The CDR3 protein is CASSLWAGGHEKLFF. The DNA for the CDR3 is TGTGCCAGCAGCTTATGGGCTGGGGGTCATGAAAAACTGTTTTTT.

Here the CDR3 reads CASSVESTGNTIYF. The CDR3 DNA follows: TGTGCCAGCAGCGTAGAGAGCACTGGAAACACCATATATTTT. The chain employs TRBV9 and TRBJ1-3, with no clear D. V gave up 0 bases and J gave up 2 bases, with 6 bases separating them. The CDR3 is 14 residues long. The germline V gene has CDR1 SGDLS and CDR2 YYNGEE.

The V gene is TRBV28, the J gene TRBJ1-1; TRBD1 is a possible D gene (6 bases). CDR1 is MDHEN and CDR2 is SYDVKM in the germline V gene. CDR3 size: 12 residues. The V gene lost 8 bases and the J gene lost 7 bases, with 14 bases spanning the gap. CDR3 coding DNA: TGTGCCAGCTGCTTGACACAGGGTGAAGCTTTCTTT. This sequence encodes CASCLTQGEAFF. Full variable domain (remainder filled in from reference TRBV28 and TRBJ1-1): DVKVTQSSRYLVKRTGEKVFLECVQDMDHENMFWYRQDPGLGLRLIYFSYDVKMKEKGDIPEGYSVSREKKERFSLILESASTNQTSMYLCASCLTQGEAFFGQGTRLTVV.

This chain uses TRBV19 with TRBJ1-5; 12 positions match TRBD1. V dropped 5 bases and J dropped 2; count of bases not matched to a gene: 10. The CDR3 totals 18 residues. Germline loops: CDR1 LNHDA, CDR2 SQIVND (reference sequence). The CDR3 nucleotides are TGTGCCAGTAGTCTGCGGGACAGGGGGCCGAGAGGCAATCAGCCCCAGCATTTT. Translated, it gives CASSLRDRGPRGNQPQHF.

The chain combines TRBV27 with TRBJ2-5, with 11 bases identical to TRBD1. CDR3 length equals 16 residues. CDR1 is MNHEY and CDR2 is SMNVEV in the germline V gene (reference sequence). The junction had 4 bases not matched to a gene; V was cut back by 4 bases and J by 0 bases. This CDR3 is CASSSRDRGDQETQYF. In DNA, the CDR3 is TGTGCCAGCAGTTCCCGGGACAGGGGGGACCAAGAGACCCAGTACTTC.

This chain joins TRBV5-6 and TRBJ2-7; D is perhaps TRBD1 (5 bases). V lost 0 bases, J lost 3 bases, and 7 bases lay in between. CDR3 length: 13 residues. The V gene's germline CDR1 is SGHDT and CDR2 YYEEEE. The CDR3 region has the DNA TGTGCCAGCAGCTTGGCCCAGGGCTACGAGCAGTACTTC. Its protein is CASSLAQGYEQYF.

This clone was picked up one time. This sequence joins TRBV11-2 and TRBJ2-5; D ambiguous. Trimming shortened V by 7 bases and J by 0 bases, and 15 bases separated the two germline ends. Germline V gives CDR1 SGHAT, CDR2 FQNNGV. The CDR3 length is 15 residues. CDR3 sequence: CASTSSSLYQETQYF. The DNA of the CDR3 is TGTGCCAGCACCTCGTCGAGCTTGTACCAAGAGACCCAGTACTTC.

The V call is TRBV7-8, the J call TRBJ2-1; TRBD2 agrees at 10 bases. Germline values: CDR1 SGHVS, CDR2 FQNEAQ. The CDR3 sequence is 15 residues long. The junction had 6 bases not matched to a gene; V was cut back by 5 bases and J by 5 bases. The CDR3 DNA reads as TGTGCCAGCAGCCCCCGGACTAGCGGAAACAATGAGCAGTTCTTC. Its translation: CASSPRTSGNNEQFF.

The chain joins TRBV4-3 to TRBJ2-2; D gene uncertain. This CDR3 has 18 amino acids. CDR1 is LGHNA and CDR2 is YSLEER in the germline V gene. Trimming left V 0 bases short and J 4 bases short, with 18 bases between. The CDR3 loop reads CASSQDRLAGWGTGELFF. In DNA form, the CDR3 reads TGCGCCAGCAGCCAAGACAGGCTGGCTGGGTGGGGCACCGGGGAGCTGTTTTTT.

This clone was recorded only once. This chain connects TRBV5-1 to TRBJ2-1; D possibly corresponds to TRBD2 (6 bases). With 1 base removed from V and 6 bases from J, the gap between germline ends came to 20 bases. The CDR3 totals 17 residues. Germline CDR1 is SGHRS and CDR2 is YFSETQ. DNA for the CDR3: TGCGCCAGCAGCTTGCGGTTCGGCGGGACGAAGGGCAATGAGCAGTTCTTC. Protein: CASSLRFGGTKGNEQFF.

This rearrangement joins TRBV4-2 to TRBJ2-7, with D hard to call. The CDR3 runs 14 residues. Trimming left V 4 bases short and J 6 bases short, with 16 bases between. The germline V gene encodes CDR1 LGHNA and CDR2 YNFKEQ. The DNA for the CDR3 is TGTGCCAGCAGCCCCCAGCCCCAGGTAGGCGAGCAGTACTTC. Translated: CASSPQPQVGEQYF.

The chain uses TRBV15 and TRBJ1-2; tentative D call: TRBD1 (5 bases). Trimming took 0 bases from V and 6 from J, leaving 14 bases between them. Germline V lookup: CDR1 LNHNV, CDR2 YYDKDF (reference sequence). This CDR3 has 15 amino acids. The CDR3 DNA follows: TGTGCCACCAGCAGAGATAACACCCCGGGGGATGGCTACACCTTC. Protein product: CATSRDNTPGDGYTF.

The V call is TRBV25-1, the J call TRBJ2-3; the D gene is possibly TRBD1 (6 bases). The germline CDR1 and CDR2 sequences are MGHDK and SYGVNS. The CDR3 loop spans 17 amino acids. Trimming pared 0 bases from V and 0 bases from J, leaving 13 bases between. CDR3 protein: CASSEYPGQLSTDTQYF. For the CDR3, the DNA is TGTGCCAGCAGTGAATACCCTGGACAGTTAAGCACAGATACGCAGTATTTT.

The genes are TRBV5-1 and TRBJ2-7, with D tentatively TRBD2 (5 bases). Trimming shortened V by 4 bases and J by 5 bases, and 16 bases separated the two germline ends. CDR1 and CDR2 from the germline V gene are SGHRS and YFSETQ. The CDR3 contains 14 residues. The CDR3 nucleotides are TGCGCCAGCAGCCCGGGGTCGGGAATCAACGAGCAGTACTTC. Translation gives CASSPGSGINEQYF.

This rearrangement joins TRBV7-9 to TRBJ2-7; 10 bases are shared with TRBD1. The CDR3 loop spans 15 amino acids. V shed 5 bases, J shed 3 bases, and the junction held 7 bases outside the gene matches. Germline CDR1 reads SEHNR; CDR2 reads FQNEAQ (reference sequence). As DNA, the CDR3 is TGTGCCAGCAGCCAAGGGACAGGGGAACACTACGAGCAGTACTTC. This sequence encodes CASSQGTGEHYEQYF.

The CDR3 DNA is TGTGCCAGCCGGGGGGGAAGGAGCAATCAGCCCCAGCATTTT. The encoded protein is CASRGGRSNQPQHF. V gene TRBV6-6 combines with J gene TRBJ1-5, with a possible D match to TRBD1 (5 bases). CDR1 and CDR2 from the germline V gene are MNHNY and SVGAGI (reference sequence). V was cut by 8 bases and J by 1 base, with 12 bases left in between. The CDR3 has 14 residues.